Detailed here is one TCR beta chain. Per the original methods: Using reference gene primer amplification, nucleated cell counts were estimated. Assay used: immunoSEQ multiplex PCR; TCRdb lists only in-frame clones, some missing. The DNA was the basis for D and trimming; V, J and clone size are from that table. This sample has about 290,000 clones, with around nine tenths found just once. This CDR3 is built from 14 residues. The V gene end was trimmed by 6 bases and the J gene end by 5 bases; junction bases not matched to a gene: 6. The germline V gene has CDR1 MNHEY and CDR2 SVGAGI. This entry belongs to a study of blood T cell repertoires in COVID-19. Study-level background: The United States, Italy and Spain provided the acute and convalescent COVID-19 samples. T cells, B-cell-depleted T cells, or PBMCs provided the cDNA or gDNA that served as material.

The sample comprised peripheral blood. The rearrangement joins TRBV6-5 to TRBJ1-5, with TRBD1 matching over 8 bases. This clonotype originated in a middle-aged woman who had recovered from COVID-19. The CDR3: CASRLGRGHQPQHF. In nucleotides, the CDR3 is TGTGCCAGCAGGTTGGGCAGGGGGCATCAGCCCCAGCATTTT.